This TCR beta chain was sequenced for a study of CD8 T cells in ankylosing spondylitis. Germline V gives CDR1 LGHDT, CDR2 YNNKEL (reference sequence). There are 18 residues in the CDR3. This clonotype was counted a few times. Antigen unknown. One end of the junction varies from germline; a read error may be responsible. General observations from the study: Researchers report that disease-linked clones proved CD8+ and relatively rare in peripheral blood. Matched synovial fluid from ankylosing spondylitis patients was reported to be enriched for disease-linked clones. It appeared that ankylosing spondylitis blood was characterized by a TCR beta motif of several highly homologous variants.

Scientists made TCR beta libraries using quantitative 5'-RACE with molecular barcodes. Each CDR3 protein gets one entry after TCRdb re-called the 5' RACE reads with MiXCR. The repertoire includes hundreds of thousands of distinct CDR3 sequences, roughly 10% of them detected once, and 21% sits in the top ten. Sequencing was done on a sample of blood, either unsorted or a sorted T cell fraction (not recorded which). The chain combines TRBV3-1 with TRBJ2-3; the match to TRBD2 covers 8 bases. The TCR sequence derives from a male donor with ankylosing spondylitis or in good health (not recorded which). DNA of the CDR3: TGTGCCAGCTGCCACCTTTCGGGGGGGCGAAATAGCACAGATACGCAGTATTTT. Its protein is CASCHLSGGRNSTDTQYF.